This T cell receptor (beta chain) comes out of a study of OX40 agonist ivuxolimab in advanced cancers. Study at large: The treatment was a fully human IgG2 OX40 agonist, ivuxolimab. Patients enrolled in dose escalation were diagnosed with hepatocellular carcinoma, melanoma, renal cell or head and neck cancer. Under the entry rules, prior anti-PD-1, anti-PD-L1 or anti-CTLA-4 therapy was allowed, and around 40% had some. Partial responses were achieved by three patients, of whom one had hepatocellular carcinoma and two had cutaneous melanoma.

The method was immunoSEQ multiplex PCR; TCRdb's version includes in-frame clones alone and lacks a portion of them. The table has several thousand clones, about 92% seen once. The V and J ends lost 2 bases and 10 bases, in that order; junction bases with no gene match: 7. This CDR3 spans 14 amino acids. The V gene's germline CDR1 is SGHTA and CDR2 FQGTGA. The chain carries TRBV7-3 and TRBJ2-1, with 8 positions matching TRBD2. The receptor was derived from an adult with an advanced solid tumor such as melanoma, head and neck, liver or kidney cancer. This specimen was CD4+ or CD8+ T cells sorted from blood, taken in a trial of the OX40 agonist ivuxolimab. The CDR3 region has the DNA TGTGCCAGCAGCTTAGGGACTAGTGAGGTAGAGCAGTTCTTC. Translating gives CASSLGTSEVEQFF.